The subject of this entry is one T cell receptor (beta chain). Its target is unknown. Germline V gene data show CDR1 as MNHEY and CDR2 as SMNVEV (reference sequence). V dropped 10 bases and J dropped 3; count of bases not matched to a gene: 9. This CDR3 spans 13 amino acids. The data were taken from a study of T cell responses to AZD1222 COVID-19 vaccine. Study-level results: Donors were largely white British and mainly female; clonal diversity was possibly underestimated. Reports say nearly half of spike-specific TCRs go after unmutated variant regions. Recipients of two AZD1222 doses showed rising Spike-specific TCR breadth and depth.

The repertoire was sequenced with immunoSEQ multiplex PCR; TCRdb's copy has only in-frame clones and lacks some. The table records 150,000 or so clones, around nine tenths of them present only once. The receptor comes from an adult in good health. Here the sequenced sample was peripheral blood, taken on day 0 of AZD1222 vaccination. The chain couples TRBV27 to TRBJ2-7; 7 positions agree with TRBD1. The CDR3 loop is CATSGTAFYEQYF. CDR3 sequence (DNA): TGTGCCACCTCCGGGACAGCCTTCTACGAGCAGTACTTC.